This T cell receptor beta chain was documented in a study of T cell responses to AZD1222 COVID-19 vaccine. General study points: Repertoire sampling occurred only after the peak T cell response.

J lost 4 bases, V lost 5 bases, and 7 bases had no gene match. Germline V CDR1 and CDR2: GTSNPN, SVGIG (reference sequence). The CDR3 runs to 13 residues. This clone was detected a few times. Its antigen is currently unknown. Some clones are missing from TCRdb's copy, which holds only in-frame ones; the method was immunoSEQ multiplex PCR. Here the sample spans over 130,000 clones, around 88% being singletons. The sample consisted of peripheral blood, taken on day 0 of AZD1222 vaccination. The origin of this receptor is an adult in good health. This sequence joins TRBV30 and TRBJ1-2; 7 bases fit TRBD1. The CDR3 region is CAWSRGQIYGYTF. The CDR3 coding sequence is TGTGCCTGGTCCCGGGGACAGATCTATGGCTACACCTTC.